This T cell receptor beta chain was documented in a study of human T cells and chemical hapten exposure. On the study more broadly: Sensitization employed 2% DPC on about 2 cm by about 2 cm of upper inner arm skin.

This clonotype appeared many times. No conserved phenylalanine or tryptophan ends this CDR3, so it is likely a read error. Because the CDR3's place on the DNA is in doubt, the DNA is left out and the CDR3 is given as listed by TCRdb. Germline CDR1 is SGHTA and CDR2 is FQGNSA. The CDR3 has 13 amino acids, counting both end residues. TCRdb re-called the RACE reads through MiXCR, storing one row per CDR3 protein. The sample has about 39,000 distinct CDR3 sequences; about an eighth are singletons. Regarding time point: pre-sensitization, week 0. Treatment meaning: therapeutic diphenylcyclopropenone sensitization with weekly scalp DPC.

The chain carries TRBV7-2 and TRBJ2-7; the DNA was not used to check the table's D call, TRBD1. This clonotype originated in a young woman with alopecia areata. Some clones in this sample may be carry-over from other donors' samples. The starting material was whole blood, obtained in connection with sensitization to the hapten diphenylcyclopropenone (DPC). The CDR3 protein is CASSLVLGGQGII.